This T cell receptor beta chain derives from a study of shared clonotypes between healthy human individuals. Negatively enriched CD4+ T cells were divided by CD45RA into naive and memory. V lost 4 bases to trimming and J lost 1 base, with 9 bases between them. In germline, CDR1 is ENHRY, CDR2 SYGVKD. This CDR3 has 14 residues. Generated by immunoSEQ multiplex PCR, the TCRdb table keeps only in-frame clones and is missing some. The sample comprises millions of clones, 90% to 95% of which are singletons, and about 0.13% rests with the top ten. Sequences were obtained from naive CD4+ T cells sorted from blood. Noted subset: CD45RA+ positively selected. The chain links TRBV10-3 to TRBJ2-3, with D possibly TRBD2 on 6 matching bases. The clonotype comes from a man between 18 and 29 years old in good health. The DNA of the CDR3 is TGTGCCATCAGTGGCGGGGACGGCACAGATACGCAGTATTTT. Protein product: CAISGGDGTDTQYF.